The T cell receptor (beta chain) described here comes from a study of blood T cell repertoires in COVID-19. Study background: Sources were T cells, B-cell-depleted T cells, or PBMCs; the material itself was cDNA or gDNA.

This CDR3 region has 15 residues. From germline, CDR1 is LNHNV and CDR2 YYDKDF (reference sequence). V lost 0 bases and J lost 0, with 9 bases in between. Produced via immunoSEQ multiplex PCR; TCRdb's table is partial and in-frame only. This sample carries a few hundred thousand clones, roughly nine tenths of them seen once, and the ten largest clones take 2.5% to 3%. Recovered status in Cohort 3 required two negative PCRs, clearance, or symptom resolution. This chain connects TRBV15 to TRBJ2-7; no clear D. The sequencing input was PBMCs or T cells enriched from blood (not recorded which). The origin of this receptor is a woman in her twenties or thirties who had recovered from COVID-19. In nucleotides, the CDR3 is TGTGCCACCAGCAGAGATTTACTGAGCTCCTACGAGCAGTACTTC. Translation gives CATSRDLLSSYEQYF.